Following are 26 T cell receptor beta chains from one sample sequenced in a study of blood T cells in healthy people across ages. The use of a sample-barcoded 5' primer and a J-beta primer mix characterized a second PCR of about 6 to 12 cycles. Each CDR3 protein gets one entry after TCRdb re-called the 5' RACE reads with MiXCR. The sample has about 1.4 million distinct CDR3 sequences; almost 60% are singletons. Specimen: blood. The receptors were gathered from a man younger than 35 in good health.

This rearrangement joins TRBV13 to TRBJ2-7; D uncertain. The CDR3 is 12 residues long. Trimming pared 0 bases from V and 7 bases from J, leaving 7 bases between. Looked up from germline, CDR1 is PRHDT and CDR2 is FYEKMQ (reference sequence). CDR3 sequence (DNA): TGTGCCAGCAGCTTAGGGGGCAAAGAGCAGTACTTC. Its translation: CASSLGGKEQYF.

The rearrangement joins TRBV5-1 to TRBJ2-3; TRBD1 or TRBD2 may be the D gene (5 bases each). The CDR3 runs to 15 residues. Germline loops: CDR1 SGHRS, CDR2 YFSETQ. V lost 3 bases and J 3 bases, leaving 14 bases between the germline ends. The CDR3 nucleotides are TGCGCCAGCAGCTCGGTACTGGGGGAGACAGATACGCAGTATTTT. Its protein product is CASSSVLGETDTQYF.

Only a few counts were recorded for this clonotype. The chain combines TRBV4-1 with TRBJ2-3; the D gene is possibly TRBD2 (5 bases). V was clipped by 0 bases and J by 4 bases, with 14 bases between them. CDR1 is MGHRA and CDR2 is YSYEKL in the germline V gene. This CDR3 comprises 16 residues. DNA of the CDR3: TGCGCCAGCAGCCAAGATGTAGCTAGCATGGCAGATACGCAGTATTTT. It is translated as CASSQDVASMADTQYF.

The chain couples TRBV6-4 to TRBJ2-6; D might be TRBD1 (6 bases). Germline values: CDR1 MRHNA, CDR2 SNTAGT. Deletions cut 4 bases from V and 0 bases from J, with 10 bases between. The CDR3 covers 16 residues. The CDR3 here is CASSVGDTSGANVLTF. In DNA form, the CDR3 reads TGTGCCAGCAGTGTAGGGGACACCTCTGGGGCCAACGTCCTGACTTTC.

The chain employs TRBV4-1 and TRBJ2-7; possible D gene TRBD1, 7 bases. Germline V gene lookup returns CDR1 MGHRA and CDR2 YSYEKL. V was shortened by 8 bases and J by 5 bases, with 19 bases between the two germline ends. CDR3 length: 14 residues. This CDR3 reads CASGRDPGGNEQYF. CDR3 DNA: TGCGCCAGCGGTAGGGACCCAGGGGGGAACGAGCAGTACTTC.

The chain joins TRBV7-4 to TRBJ1-5; 10 nucleotides match TRBD1. The germline CDR1 and CDR2 sequences are SGHVT and SQSDAQ. The CDR3 extends over 17 amino acids. Trimming took 3 bases from V and 0 from J; bases not matched to a gene: 5. CDR3 residues: CASSFLGQGFSNQPQHF. CDR3 DNA sequence: TGTGCCAGCAGCTTTCTGGGACAGGGGTTTAGCAATCAGCCCCAGCATTTT.

This clonotype occurred once. V is TRBV14 and J is TRBJ2-7; D gene unclear. Germline CDR1 SGHDN, CDR2 FVKESK. V was clipped by 0 bases and J by 6 bases, with 9 bases between them. CDR3 size: 13 residues. The CDR3: CASSQDRIGEQYF. Here the CDR3 DNA reads TGTGCCAGCAGCCAAGATCGAATCGGCGAGCAGTACTTC.

The CDR3 region has the DNA TGTGCCAGCAGCTCCTCACGACAGGGAACTAACTATGGCTACACCTTC. Encoded protein: CASSSSRQGTNYGYTF. The chain recombines TRBV5-6 with TRBJ1-2; 7 nucleotides match TRBD1. The CDR3 has 16 amino acids. In germline, CDR1 is SGHDT, CDR2 YYEEEE. V lost 3 bases, J lost 0 bases, and 8 bases stayed unmatched.

The V call is TRBV15, the J call TRBJ2-1; 8 bases are shared with TRBD1. The germline gives CDR1 LNHNV, CDR2 YYDKDF (reference sequence). The CDR3 is 14 residues long. V was pared by 5 bases and J by 5 bases, with 5 bases of the junction left unmatched. The CDR3 DNA follows: TGTGCCACCAGCCGACCGGGACAGGACAATGAGCAGTTCTTC. It encodes CATSRPGQDNEQFF. The whole variable domain, filled in from reference TRBV15 and TRBJ2-1, reads DAMVIQNPRYQVTQFGKPVTLSCSQTLNHNVMYWYQQKSSQAPKLLFHYYDKDFNNEADTPDNFQSRRPNTSFCFLDIRSPGLGDTAMYLCATSRPGQDNEQFFGPGTRLTVL.

J is TRBJ1-1 and V is TRBV5-1, with TRBD1 matching over 7 bases. J gave up 0 bases and V 2 bases, and 7 bases lay outside the gene matches. This CDR3 has 16 residues. Germline-derived CDR1 and CDR2 are SGHRS and YFSETQ. The CDR3 DNA follows: TGCGCCAGCAGCTTAATTTGGGACAGAATGAACACTGAAGCTTTCTTT. Its protein product is CASSLIWDRMNTEAFF.

V is TRBV7-8 and J is TRBJ2-1; the match to TRBD1 covers 10 bases. Germline-derived CDR1 and CDR2 are SGHVS and FQNEAQ. With 5 bases clipped from V and 8 bases from J, the junction kept 3 bases outside the gene matches. There are 13 residues in the CDR3. CDR3 DNA sequence: TGTGCCAGCAGCAGGGGGACAGGGGATGAGCAGTTCTTC. Translation gives CASSRGTGDEQFF.

The DNA of the CDR3 is TGCAGCGTCCAAGGCCTGTTATACGAGCAGTACTTC. This translates into CSVQGLLYEQYF. V is TRBV29-1 and J is TRBJ2-7; the D is unclear. This CDR3 region has 12 residues. V was pared by 6 bases and J by 4 bases, with 13 bases between. CDR1 is SQVTM and CDR2 is ANQGSEA in the germline V gene.

This chain connects TRBV15 to TRBJ2-5; no clear D. The DNA end lines up better with TRBJ2-7; the J call may be wrong. Germline lookup yields CDR1 LNHNV and CDR2 YYDKDF (reference sequence). There are 15 residues in the CDR3. DNA of the CDR3: TGTGCCACCAGCAGGGCTATGGGAAATTACTACGAGCAGTACTTC. This codes for CATSRAMGNYYEQYF.

This sequence joins TRBV29-1 and TRBJ1-2, with 7 nucleotides matching TRBD1. Germline V CDR1 and CDR2: SQVTM, ANQGSEA. This CDR3 region has 13 residues. The V and J ends lost 5 bases and 0 bases, in that order; junction bases with no gene match: 3. In DNA, the CDR3 is TGCAGCGTTCGGGACAGAGCTAACTATGGCTACACCTTC. This encodes CSVRDRANYGYTF. Based on the CDR3 plus reference TRBV29-1 and TRBJ1-2, the full variable domain is SAVISQKPSRDICQRGTSLTIQCQVDSQVTMMFWYRQQPGQSLTLIATANQGSEATYESGFVIDKFPISRPNLTFSTLTVSNMSPEDSSIYLCSVRDRANYGYTFGSGTRLTVV.

This chain links TRBV6-6 with TRBJ1-4; no firm D call. The CDR3 loop spans 11 amino acids. Between the trimmed V and J ends, which lost 0 bases and 8 bases, there was a span of 1 base. Germline CDR1 and CDR2: MNHNY and SVGAGI (reference sequence). As DNA, the CDR3 is TGTGCCAGCAGTTACTCCGAAAAACTGTTTTTT. Translated, it gives CASSYSEKLFF.

The chain links TRBV7-2 to TRBJ2-6; tentatively, D is TRBD1 or TRBD2 (5 bases each). The CDR3 spans 16 residues. The germline gives CDR1 SGHTA, CDR2 FQGNSA. V was cut by 1 base and J by 3 bases, with 10 bases left in between. The CDR3 nucleotides are TGTGCCAGCAGCTTAGTCCCAGGGAGTGGGGCCAACGTCCTGACTTTC. It specifies CASSLVPGSGANVLTF.

CDR3 sequence reads: CASSSAGGRGMYEQFF. CDR3 in DNA: TGCGCCAGCAGCAGCGCGGGAGGGCGGGGGATGTATGAGCAGTTCTTC. The chain uses TRBV5-1 and TRBJ2-1; TRBD2 aligns across 9 bases. The trim removed 4 bases at V and 8 bases at J, leaving 13 bases unmatched. The CDR3 loop spans 16 amino acids. Germline V gene data show CDR1 as SGHRS and CDR2 as YFSETQ.

This clonotype occurred a few times. The V and J genes are TRBV5-1 and TRBJ1-1; 10 bases map to TRBD1. V shed 4 bases, J shed 9 bases, and the junction held 9 bases outside the gene matches. The germline CDR1 and CDR2 sequences are SGHRS and YFSETQ. The CDR3 has 14 residues. CDR3 DNA: TGCGCCAGCAGCACTGAGGGACAGGGGAGGCAAGCTTTCTTT. Its protein is CASSTEGQGRQAFF.

The chain employs TRBV6-1 and TRBJ2-4, with D uncertain. The ends were cut back, 2 bases at V and 0 bases at J, with 11 bases in the middle. This CDR3 comprises 16 residues. Per germline, CDR1 MNHNS and CDR2 SASEGT. The CDR3 DNA sequence: TGTGCCAGCAGTGAAATTGAGATCCTAGCCAAAAACATTCAGTACTTC. As protein: CASSEIEILAKNIQYF.

On this clonotype itself: Its ends do not fully match the called genes, so a read error is possible. The V call is TRBV6-5, the J call TRBJ2-3; the match to TRBD2 covers 11 bases. The CDR3 runs 14 residues. Germline CDR1 MNHEY, CDR2 SVGAGI. The CDR3 nucleotides read TGTGCCGGCAGGTGGACTAGCGGGACAGATACGCAGTATTTT. Its protein product is CAGRWTSGTDTQYF.

This chain uses TRBV20-1 with TRBJ2-1; D gene ambiguous. CDR3 size: 11 residues. V lost 3 bases and J lost 7, with 7 bases in between. In germline, CDR1 is DFQATT, CDR2 SNEGSKA (reference sequence). CDR3 in amino acids: CSASLLNEQFF. The CDR3 DNA follows: TGCAGTGCTAGCCTTTTGAATGAGCAGTTCTTC.

As for this clonotype: A junction boundary mismatches the germline segment, possibly from a read error. This sequence joins TRBV6-1 and TRBJ2-4; 9 bases are shared with TRBD2. TRBJ2-7 explains the end of the DNA better; the J call may be wrong. From germline, CDR1 is MNHNS and CDR2 SASEGT. The CDR3 spans 15 residues. CDR3 nucleotide sequence: TGTGCCATCAGTAGGTTGGCGGGAGGGTTCGCCGAGCAGTACTTC. This gives the protein CAISRLAGGFAEQYF.

The V call is TRBV14, the J call TRBJ1-2; D uncertain. The CDR3 covers 14 residues. V gave up 0 bases and J gave up 5 bases, with 10 bases separating them. Germline CDR1 is SGHDN and CDR2 is FVKESK. The CDR3 nucleotides read TGTGCCAGCAGCCAAGAATTTGTTGGGTATGGCTACACCTTC. The encoded protein is CASSQEFVGYGYTF. Full variable domain (remainder filled in from reference TRBV14 and TRBJ1-2): EAGVTQFPSHSVIEKGQTVTLRCDPISGHDNLYWYRRVMGKEIKFLLHFVKESKQDESGMPNNRFLAERTGGTYSTLKVQPAELEDSGVYFCASSQEFVGYGYTFGSGTRLTVV.

The J gene is TRBJ2-1, the V gene TRBV20-1; D is unclear. The germline gives CDR1 DFQATT, CDR2 SNEGSKA (reference sequence). This CDR3 comprises 14 residues. V lost 1 base and J lost 1, with 8 bases in between. CDR3 in DNA: TGCAGTGCTAGAGTCCTGTGGTCCTACAATGAGCAGTTCTTC. It yields the protein CSARVLWSYNEQFF.

V gene TRBV7-9 combines with J gene TRBJ2-1; D not resolved. CDR1 is SEHNR and CDR2 is FQNEAQ in the germline V gene (reference sequence). The CDR3 consists of 12 residues. Trimming cost V 1 base and J 9 bases, with 7 bases left between them. The chain's CDR3 is CASSLGQSEQFF. CDR3 nucleotide sequence: TGTGCCAGCAGCTTAGGGCAGAGTGAGCAGTTCTTC.

The chain combines TRBV10-3 with TRBJ1-6; no definite D call. The CDR3 spans 12 residues. The V end lost 4 bases, the J end lost 14 bases, and 12 bases lay between the germline ends. Germline CDR1 and CDR2: ENHRY and SYGVKD. Written as DNA, the CDR3 is TGTGCCATCAGTGCTCTGGGAGGAGCCCTCCACTTT. Translated: CAISALGGALHF.